This TCR beta chain was documented in a study of cytomegalovirus exposure and HLA in healthy donors. Libraries were prepared by immunoSEQ multiplex PCR; TCRdb keeps only in-frame clonotypes and omits some of them. The data hold under 300,000 clones, with approximately 86% observed a single time. V lost 6 bases, J lost 7 bases, and 7 bases stayed unmatched. The germline gives CDR1 KGHSH, CDR2 LQKENI. The CDR3 is 14 amino acids. The source is a woman aged 18-29 years in good health and CMV-seronegative. Source material: PBMCs. The V call is TRBV18, the J call TRBJ2-3; TRBD2 matches 10 bases. In nucleotides, the CDR3 is TGTGCCAGCTCGACGAGCGGGGGGGCGTATACGCAGTATTTT. Translating it yields CASSTSGGAYTQYF.